These 27 T cell receptor beta chains originate from one sample sequenced in a study of CD8+CD57+ T cells in acquired aplastic anemia. Genomic DNA acted as the template from which TCR beta VDJ combination and CDR3 sequence profiling were carried out. TCRdb re-analysed the reads in MiXCR, keeping a single row per CDR3 protein. The sample carries 200,000 to 250,000 distinct CDR3 sequences, roughly 55% recorded once. Sequencing input: sorted CD4+, CD8+, or CD8+CD57+ T cells (not recorded which) from PBMCs. These receptors were obtained from a human donor in good health.

This clonotype was picked up many times. CDR3 amino acids: CATSRDKRLHQPQHF. CDR3 bases: TGTGCCACCAGCAGAGATAAACGGCTCCATCAGCCCCAGCATTTT. The chain has TRBV15 and TRBJ1-5; D ambiguous. V lost 0 bases and J lost 5, with 11 bases in between. Germline CDR1 LNHNV, CDR2 YYDKDF (reference sequence). The CDR3 is 15 amino acids.

V and J are TRBV20-1 and TRBJ2-5, with a possible D match to TRBD1 (5 bases). CDR3 size: 13 residues. Germline V CDR1 and CDR2: DFQATT, SNEGSKA (reference sequence). With 5 bases removed from V and 5 bases from J, the gap between germline ends came to 15 bases. Here the CDR3 reads CSAASQGGETQYF. The DNA of the CDR3 is TGCAGTGCTGCAAGCCAGGGTGGGGAGACCCAGTACTTC.

The chain is built from TRBV7-2 and TRBJ2-7, with unresolved D. V lost 1 base and J lost 1, with 8 bases in between. This CDR3 is 14 amino acids long. Looked up from germline, CDR1 is SGHTA and CDR2 is FQGNSA. As DNA, the CDR3 is TGTGCCAGCAGCTTAGGTATCCGTTCCTACGAGCAGTACTTC. It yields the protein CASSLGIRSYEQYF.

The V gene is TRBV20-1, the J gene TRBJ1-2; 7 bases are a match to TRBD1. The CDR3 loop spans 11 amino acids. The J segment lost 4 bases and the V segment lost 6 bases, leaving 2 bases of the junction unmatched. Germline V CDR1 and CDR2: DFQATT, SNEGSKA (reference sequence). CDR3 loop: CSARGSYGYTF. The CDR3 DNA reads TGCAGTGCCAGGGGGAGCTATGGCTACACCTTC.

V gene TRBV20-1 combines with J gene TRBJ2-5; TRBD1 is a possible D gene (5 bases). CDR1 DFQATT and CDR2 SNEGSKA come from the germline V gene (reference sequence). V shed 4 bases and J shed 1 base, with 13 bases lying between them. The length of the CDR3 is 14 residues. The CDR3 region is CSATVGQGQETQYF. CDR3 nucleotide sequence: TGCAGTGCTACCGTGGGGCAGGGCCAAGAGACCCAGTACTTC.

Comments on this clonotype: The junction differs from germline at one of its ends, possibly a read error. The chain is built from TRBV7-7 and TRBJ2-5, with TRBD2 matching over 10 bases. The CDR3 consists of 16 residues. Germline lookup yields CDR1 SSHAT and CDR2 FNYEAQ (reference sequence). The CDR3 DNA sequence: TGTGCTAGCAGAAAGACCGGGACTAGCGACTGGGAGACCCAGTACTTC. It translates to CASRKTGTSDWETQYF.

CDR3 residues: CASSSAGGPDNEQFF. The CDR3 DNA follows: TGTGCCAGCAGCTCAGCGGGGGGGCCGGACAATGAGCAGTTCTTC. The V and J genes are TRBV7-9 and TRBJ2-1, with 10 bases matching TRBD2. Per germline, CDR1 SEHNR and CDR2 FQNEAQ (reference sequence). The V segment lost 4 bases and the J segment 5 bases; nucleotides outside the gene matches: 5. The CDR3 is 15 residues long.

This clonotype was observed once. The junction departs from germline at one end; a sequencing error may be responsible. The V call is TRBV7-6, the J call TRBJ2-3, with TRBD2 matching over 7 bases. This CDR3 is 11 amino acids long. From germline, CDR1 is SGHVS and CDR2 FNYEAQ. The CDR3 bases are TGTGCCAGCAGCTTAGCGCGGGCCGGGAGGTTT. The encoded protein is CASSLARAGRF.

Concerning this clonotype: An end of the junction does not agree with germline; a read error may underlie this. This chain uses TRBV7-6 with TRBJ1-1; D not certain. The germline gives CDR1 SGHVS, CDR2 FNYEAQ. This CDR3 is 15 amino acids long. The CDR3 region is CASSPRGGLSTEAFF. CDR3 nucleotides: TGTGCAAGCAGCCCCAGAGGAGGATTGAGCACTGAAGCTTTCTTT.

This clonotype was seen a single time. The chain has TRBV10-3 and TRBJ2-1; D is possibly TRBD2 (5 bases). This CDR3 spans 17 amino acids. Trimming cost V 2 bases and J 2 bases, with 16 bases left between them. CDR1 ENHRY and CDR2 SYGVKD come from the germline V gene. The CDR3 region has the DNA TGTGCCATCAGTGAGGGCCGGCCGGGGAGCCCCTACAATGAGCAGTTCTTC. Its protein product is CAISEGRPGSPYNEQFF.

This chain joins TRBV10-3 and TRBJ2-5; TRBD2 matches 15 bases. CDR1 and CDR2 (germline): ENHRY, SYGVKD. This CDR3 has 18 residues. Trimming cost V 8 bases and J 5 bases; bases outside gene matches: 15. CDR3 residues: CAIGPGLAGGRPGETQYF. The CDR3 region has the DNA TGTGCCATCGGACCGGGACTAGCGGGGGGACGACCTGGGGAGACCCAGTACTTC.

This clonotype was observed at least ten times. The chain is built from TRBV14 and TRBJ2-1; 9 nucleotides align to TRBD1. After removal of 0 bases from V and 7 bases from J, the junction contained 16 bases not matched to a gene. The germline V gene encodes CDR1 SGHDN and CDR2 FVKESK. CDR3 length equals 19 residues. The CDR3 sequence: CASSQEITGTGPTLNEQFF. The CDR3 DNA sequence: TGTGCCAGCAGCCAAGAGATCACCGGGACAGGGCCTACACTGAATGAGCAGTTCTTC.

Ten or more counts support this clonotype. The V and J genes are TRBV11-3 and TRBJ2-3; the match to TRBD2 covers 9 bases. The CDR3 covers 16 residues. With V trimmed by 3 bases and J by 4 bases, 8 bases remained unmatched. Germline V lookup: CDR1 SGHNT, CDR2 YENEEA. CDR3 sequence reads: CASSFTGGGAPDTQYF. The CDR3 nucleotides read TGTGCCAGCAGCTTCACTGGCGGGGGGGCGCCAGATACGCAGTATTTT.

This chain joins TRBV7-9 and TRBJ2-5; D assignment may be TRBD1 or TRBD2 (5 bases each). Germline CDR1 SEHNR, CDR2 FQNEAQ (reference sequence). The CDR3 is made up of 14 amino acids. V was trimmed by 3 bases and J by 4 bases, leaving 12 bases between them. The CDR3 sequence: CASSLGPKRETQYF. CDR3 in DNA: TGTGCCAGCAGCTTGGGACCTAAGAGAGAGACCCAGTACTTC. Based on the CDR3 plus reference TRBV7-9 and TRBJ2-5, the full variable domain is DTGVSQNPRHKITKRGQNVTFRCDPISEHNRLYWYRQTLGQGPEFLTYFQNEAQLEKSRLLSDRFSAERPKGSFSTLEIQRTEQGDSAMYLCASSLGPKRETQYFGPGTRLLVL.

This clonotype was recorded only once. A read error may produce the germline difference seen at one junction end. The CDR3 DNA reads as TGTGCCAGTAGTATTGGGCAGCTATCTGGAAACACCGTATATTTT. This codes for CASSIGQLSGNTVYF. The chain links TRBV19 to TRBJ1-3; no clear D gene. The CDR3 extends over 15 amino acids. Per germline, CDR1 LNHDA and CDR2 SQIVND (reference sequence).

This chain connects TRBV29-1 to TRBJ1-1; possibly TRBD1 for D (5 bases). Germline V gives CDR1 SQVTM, CDR2 ANQGSEA. The CDR3 has 11 amino acids. Deletions cut 5 bases from V and 1 base from J, with 5 bases between. The CDR3 is CSVTGNTEAFF. CDR3 DNA sequence: TGCAGCGTTACAGGGAACACTGAAGCTTTCTTT. The entire variable domain, with the rest obtained from reference TRBV29-1 and TRBJ1-1, is as follows: SAVISQKPSRDICQRGTSLTIQCQVDSQVTMMFWYRQQPGQSLTLIATANQGSEATYESGFVIDKFPISRPNLTFSTLTVSNMSPEDSSIYLCSVTGNTEAFFGQGTRLTVV.

The V call is TRBV14, the J call TRBJ2-5, with 7 bases fitting TRBD2. Germline loops: CDR1 SGHDN, CDR2 FVKESK. The CDR3 extends over 12 amino acids. V gave up 4 bases and J gave up 13 bases; unmatched junction bases: 9. The CDR3 DNA reads as TGTGCCAGCAGCCGAGGGGAAGGGACTACGTACTTC. Translating gives CASSRGEGTTYF.

The V and J genes are TRBV7-6 and TRBJ2-3; possible D gene TRBD2, 5 bases. Germline V gene lookup returns CDR1 SGHVS and CDR2 FNYEAQ. V was trimmed by 3 bases and J by 2 bases, leaving 9 bases between them. CDR3 length: 14 amino acids. CDR3 coding DNA: TGTGCCAGCAGCTTGAGGGTGAACACAGATACGCAGTATTTT. The encoded protein is CASSLRVNTDTQYF.

This clonotype was observed many times. This chain joins TRBV6-5 and TRBJ2-7, with D unresolved. CDR3 length: 15 residues. Trimming pared 4 bases from V and 6 bases from J, leaving 19 bases between. Looked up from germline, CDR1 is MNHEY and CDR2 is SVGAGI. The CDR3, as DNA: TGTGCCAGCAGTTGGGGTGAGATAGCTACGTTCGAGCAGTACTTC. Encoded protein: CASSWGEIATFEQYF.

The chain couples TRBV7-6 to TRBJ1-6; D remains unclear. V was cut by 1 base and J by 10 bases, with 11 bases left in between. The CDR3 covers 14 residues. Germline V gene sequence: CDR1 SGHVS, CDR2 FNYEAQ. Here the CDR3 reads CASSLEGLGSPLHF. CDR3 nucleotide sequence: TGTGCCAGCAGCTTAGAAGGACTGGGGTCACCCCTCCACTTT.

V is TRBV6-8 and J is TRBJ1-1; D gene unclear. Germline V lookup: CDR1 MNHGY, CDR2 SAAAGT. V lost 8 bases and J lost 2, with 15 bases in between. CDR3 length equals 14 residues. CDR3 loop: CASGLWEGNTEAFF. The CDR3 DNA is TGTGCCAGCGGCCTTTGGGAGGGCAACACTGAAGCTTTCTTT.

V and J are TRBV10-3 and TRBJ2-7; perhaps TRBD2 as D (5 bases). The CDR3 loop spans 15 amino acids. The V gene's germline CDR1 is ENHRY and CDR2 SYGVKD. V lost 0 bases to trimming and J lost 7 bases, with 16 bases between them. CDR3 residues: CAISESPESRGEQYV. The DNA of the CDR3 is TGTGCCATCAGTGAGTCTCCGGAGTCTCGGGGTGAGCAGTACGTC.

This clonotype has just one count. The rearrangement uses TRBV9 and TRBJ2-7; D remains ambiguous. The CDR3 loop spans 14 amino acids. V was shortened by 3 bases and J by 3 bases, with 13 bases between the two germline ends. Germline CDR1 and CDR2: SGDLS and YYNGEE. The CDR3: CASSGKGSGYEQYF. The DNA of the CDR3 is TGTGCCAGCAGCGGCAAGGGATCGGGCTACGAGCAGTACTTC.

This clonotype was observed at least ten times. The genes are TRBV4-1 and TRBJ1-1; 7 nucleotides line up with TRBD1. CDR1 is MGHRA and CDR2 is YSYEKL in the germline V gene. V trimming: 4 bases; J trimming: 0 bases; junction bases outside the gene matches: 5. CDR3 size: 15 residues. This CDR3 is CASSPEQGLNTEAFF. CDR3 nucleotide sequence: TGCGCCAGCAGCCCGGAACAGGGGCTGAACACTGAAGCTTTCTTT.

Turning to this clonotype: The DNA is left out, because the CDR3 cannot be placed on it with certainty; the CDR3 is given as TCRdb lists it. The chain joins TRBV25-1 to TRBJ2-7. The CDR3 comprises 13 residues, both ends counted. Per germline, CDR1 MGHDK and CDR2 SYGVNS. CDR3 region: CASSTSGLYEQYF.

This chain links TRBV12-3 or TRBV12-4 with TRBJ2-7, with D perhaps TRBD2 (6 bases). The CDR3 has 15 residues. Trimming took off 4 bases at V and 4 bases at J, with 17 bases between the two ends. CDR3 in amino acids: CASSWVRGLGYEQYF. The CDR3 nucleotides read TGTGCCAGCAGTTGGGTTCGGGGGTTGGGGTACGAGCAGTACTTC.

J is TRBJ1-1 and V is TRBV7-9; 9 nucleotides align to TRBD1. Germline values: CDR1 SEHNR, CDR2 FQNEAQ (reference sequence). The trim removed 4 bases at V and 1 base at J, leaving 10 bases unmatched. CDR3 length: 17 amino acids. Here the CDR3 reads CASSSSSGTGKNTEAFF. The DNA of the CDR3 is TGTGCCAGCAGCTCCAGCTCGGGGACAGGGAAGAACACTGAAGCTTTCTTT. Drawing the rest from reference TRBV7-9 and TRBJ1-1, the complete variable domain is DTGVSQNPRHKITKRGQNVTFRCDPISEHNRLYWYRQTLGQGPEFLTYFQNEAQLEKSRLLSDRFSAERPKGSFSTLEIQRTEQGDSAMYLCASSSSSGTGKNTEAFFGQGTRLTVV.